This T cell receptor (beta chain) is drawn from a study of blood T cell repertoires in COVID-19. At the level of the study: Acute and convalescent COVID-19 specimens originated in the United States, Italy and Spain. T cells, B-cell-depleted T cells, or PBMCs provided the cDNA or gDNA that served as material.

Authors' data handling: Amplification of reference gene primers provided the estimated nucleated cell counts. The protocol was immunoSEQ multiplex PCR, while the TCRdb copy is restricted to in-frame clones and leaves out a portion. That table is the source of V, J and clone size, and D and trimming were worked out from the DNA. The sample carries fewer than 40,000 clones, about 74% recorded once. The CDR3 is 15 amino acids. V was pared by 5 bases and J by 3 bases, with 1 base of the junction left unmatched. Germline-derived CDR1 and CDR2 are KGHDR and SFDVKD. The sample holds a few counts of this clone.

The source is a man aged 55 to 70 with active COVID-19. Material for sequencing was peripheral blood. The chain is built from TRBV24-1 and TRBJ2-5; 14 nucleotides align to TRBD2. CDR3 in DNA: TGTGCCACCAGTGCGGGACTAGCGGGAGAAGAGACCCAGTACTTC. This gives the protein CATSAGLAGEETQYF.